These T cell receptor beta chains were read from a single sample in a study of early stage breast cancer tumors. Method: immunoSEQ multiplex PCR; TCRdb's copy keeps in-frame clones and lacks some. The sample lists about 24,000 clones; less than 75% were seen once. What was sequenced was breast tumor tissue. The receptors originated from a person aged 55 to 70 with breast cancer. Each CDR3 is given with its conserved first and last residue. A D gene is named only where the DNA matches it firmly. The size of a clone is reported for some rows only, either as once, few or many, or as a class for expanded clones.

J,V,D,length,size,DNA,CDR3
TRBJ1-1,TRBV19,NA,15,medium-sized,TGTGCCAGTAGTCCCGACGAGTCTCGGGGATCTGAAGCTTTCTTT,CASSPDESRGSEAFF
TRBJ2-7,TRBV18,TRBD2,18,NA,TGTGCCAGCTCACCGCCTAGCGGGAGTGTGTGGGCTTCCTACGAGCAGTACTTC,CASSPPSGSVWASYEQYF
TRBJ2-5,TRBV5-4,NA,15,NA,TGTGCCAGCACCCCCGGGACAATTTCGGGAGAGACCCAGTACTTC,CASTPGTISGETQYF
TRBJ2-5,TRBV27,TRBD2,19,NA,TGTGCCAGCAGTTCACTTTACAGACTAGCGGGGGGCGGCAAAGAGACCCAGTACTTC,CASSSLYRLAGGGKETQYF
TRBJ1-3,TRBV30,NA,15,NA,TGTGCCTGGAGTACAAACCGCCTCACTGGAAACACCATATATTTT,CAWSTNRLTGNTIYF
TRBJ2-3,TRBV21-1,NA,18,few,TGTGCCAGCAGCAAGGGGGGAAAGAGCGGGAAAGGCACAGATACGCAGTATTTT,CASSKGGKSGKGTDTQYF
TRBJ1-5,TRBV5-8,NA,16,NA,TGTGCCAGCAGCTTGGCCCAAGCAGGAAGCAATCAGCCCCAGCATTTT,CASSLAQAGSNQPQHF
TRBJ1-1,TRBV6-5,NA,14,NA,TGTGCCAGCAGTCCCAAGGGGCGGAACACTGAAGCTTTCTTT,CASSPKGRNTEAFF
TRBJ2-4,TRBV18,NA,13,NA,TGTGCCAGCTCACCAGGAGCTGGAAACATTCAGTACTTC,CASSPGAGNIQYF
TRBJ1-2,TRBV5-6,NA,14,NA,TGTGCCAGCAGCTTGGCGGGCATTAGGGGTGGCTACACCTTC,CASSLAGIRGGYTF
TRBJ2-5,TRBV2,TRBD2,14,medium-sized,TGTGCCAGCAGTGACGGACTAGCGGGAGTAGCCCAGTACTTC,CASSDGLAGVAQYF
TRBJ2-1,TRBV7-8,TRBD1,16,NA,TGTGCCAGCAGCTTTCTCGGGACAGGGGTACCCAATGAGCAGTTCTTC,CASSFLGTGVPNEQFF
TRBJ2-7,TRBV9,TRBD2,18,NA,TGTGCCAGCAGCCCTGTCACCCTAGCGGGGACCGCCTTCTACGAGCAGTACTTC,CASSPVTLAGTAFYEQYF
TRBJ1-2,TRBV2,TRBD1,11,few,TGTGCCAGCAGTGAGACAGGGGGCTACACCTTC,CASSETGGYTF
TRBJ2-7,TRBV30,TRBD1,14,once,TGTGCCTGGAATCGGGGACAGGGACGCTACGAGCAGTACTTC,CAWNRGQGRYEQYF
TRBJ2-7,TRBV5-8,TRBD1,13,few,TGTGCCAGCAGCGTCGGACAGGCCTACGAGCAGTACTTC,CASSVGQAYEQYF
TRBJ1-1,TRBV5-4,NA,12,many,TGTGCCAGCAGCCCTAATCCAGGAGAAGCTTTCTTT,CASSPNPGEAFF
TRBJ2-7,TRBV30,TRBD2,16,NA,TGTGCCTGGAGTGGAGGAACTAGCGGGGTTTCCTACGAGCAGTACTTC,CAWSGGTSGVSYEQYF
TRBJ1-5,TRBV7-2,NA,16,NA,TGTGCCAGCAGCGTCTCCGGGACACTCAAGAATCAGCCCCAGCATTTT,CASSVSGTLKNQPQHF
TRBJ2-7,TRBV9,TRBD2,17,NA,TGTGCCAGCAGCGTTTACGGAACTAGCGGGAGTATCGACGAGCAGTACTTC,CASSVYGTSGSIDEQYF
TRBJ1-1,TRBV7-2,NA,15,NA,TGTGCCAGCAGCCCAACGATACGGGTAAACACTGAAGCTTTCTTT,CASSPTIRVNTEAFF
TRBJ1-1,TRBV7-9,NA,15,NA,TGTGCCAGCAGCGCCTTGGGGGGGTTGGACACTGAAGCTTTCTTT,CASSALGGLDTEAFF
TRBJ2-2,TRBV6-5,NA,16,few,TGTGCCAGCAGTTATCGGGACACCCGCCGGACCGGGGAGCTGTTTTTT,CASSYRDTRRTGELFF
TRBJ2-1,TRBV6-6,NA,13,many,TGTGCCAGCAGTTACGACTTTCAGAATGAGCAGTTCTTC,CASSYDFQNEQFF
TRBJ2-2,TRBV30,TRBD2,15,NA,TGTGCCTGGAGTGTACTAGCGGGAGACACCGGGGAGCTGTTTTTT,CAWSVLAGDTGELFF
TRBJ2-2,TRBV18,NA,18,NA,TGTGCCAGCTCACGTCTCGCGGGACAGACCCCGAACACCGGGGAGCTGTTTTTT,CASSRLAGQTPNTGELFF
TRBJ2-3,TRBV7-2,TRBD2,17,few,TGTGCCAGCAGCTTATCTCTAGCGGGAGGCCCCCCCGGTACGCAGTATTTT,CASSLSLAGGPPGTQYF
TRBJ2-7,TRBV19,NA,16,NA,TGTGCCAGTAGTATTGAATTAGCGCTAGTTGGCTACGAGCAGTACTTC,CASSIELALVGYEQYF
TRBJ1-5,TRBV28,NA,15,few,TGTGCCAGCAGTTTACCCCGGGACATTTATCAGCCCCAGCATTTT,CASSLPRDIYQPQHF
TRBJ2-6,TRBV19,TRBD2,17,NA,TGTGCCAGTAGTCCTCGGCGGGAGGGAACTGGGGCCAACGTCCTGACTTTC,CASSPRREGTGANVLTF
TRBJ2-2,TRBV6-6,TRBD2,16,NA,TGTGCCAGCAGTACGAGTGGCGGGAGGGTCACCGGGGAGCTGTTTTTT,CASSTSGGRVTGELFF
TRBJ2-5,TRBV2,TRBD2,15,NA,TGTGCCAGCAGTGAGGGAGCGGGAGCCTTGGAGACCCAGTACTTC,CASSEGAGALETQYF
TRBJ2-7,TRBV11-2,NA,15,NA,TGTGCCAGCAGCTTAGACAGGGGCTTCGCCTACGAGCAGTACTTC,CASSLDRGFAYEQYF
TRBJ2-5,TRBV5-1,NA,13,few,TGCGCCAGCAGTTTTGGCCAGCAAGAGACCCAGTACTTC,CASSFGQQETQYF
TRBJ2-1,TRBV6-4,TRBD2,13,few,TGTGCCAGCAGTGTAGCCAGCGGGAGAGTGCAGTTCTTC,CASSVASGRVQFF
TRBJ2-2,TRBV5-1,NA,15,NA,TGCGCCAGCAGCTTGGACGGGGGAAACACCGGGGAGCTGTTTTTT,CASSLDGGNTGELFF
TRBJ1-4,TRBV19,NA,15,NA,TGTGCCAGTAGTAAGACAGCGACAACTAATGAAAAACTGTTTTTT,CASSKTATTNEKLFF
TRBJ2-3,TRBV10-1,TRBD2,15,many,TGCGCCAGCAGTGATGTAGCGGGCCACCCTTATACGCAGTATTTT,CASSDVAGHPYTQYF
TRBJ2-7,TRBV4-1,TRBD2,15,NA,TGCGCCAGCAGCCCGGGACTAGCGGGACTCTACGAGCAGTACTTC,CASSPGLAGLYEQYF
TRBJ2-5,TRBV29-1,NA,13,NA,TGCAGCGTTGAACTAGCGATCGGAGAGACCCAGTACTTC,CSVELAIGETQYF
TRBJ2-7,TRBV5-6,TRBD1,12,NA,TGTGCCAGCAGCTTGGTTCACGGGACAGAGTACTTC,CASSLVHGTEYF
TRBJ1-1,TRBV19,NA,13,NA,TGTGCCAGTAGTACGGACAGAAACACTGAAGCTTTCTTT,CASSTDRNTEAFF
TRBJ1-1,TRBV6-5,NA,13,NA,TGTGCCAGCAGTAACATGGGGGCGGTTGGAGCTTTCTTT,CASSNMGAVGAFF
TRBJ2-3,TRBV5-1,TRBD2,18,few,TGCGCCAGCAGCTTGTCCTCACTAGCGGGAGGGGTCACAGATACGCAGTATTTT,CASSLSSLAGGVTDTQYF
TRBJ2-7,TRBV11-2,TRBD2,15,NA,TGTGCCAGCAGCTTAGCTAGCGGGACGACCTACGAGCAGTACTTC,CASSLASGTTYEQYF
TRBJ2-1,TRBV5-1,NA,15,once,TGCGCCAGCAGCATCGGGGGAAGAGTTTACAATGAGCAGTTCTTC,CASSIGGRVYNEQFF
TRBJ2-1,TRBV7-2,TRBD2,18,few,TGTGCCAGCAGCTTAGTAGGGGGACTAGTCGATCGCGGGAATGAGCAGTTCTTC,CASSLVGGLVDRGNEQFF
TRBJ1-1,TRBV11-1,NA,14,NA,TGTGCCAGCAGCAATAACAGGCAGAACACTGAAGCTTTCTTT,CASSNNRQNTEAFF